The 5 T cell receptor beta chains below come from one sample, sequenced in a study of shared clonotypes between healthy human individuals. Generated by immunoSEQ multiplex PCR, the TCRdb table keeps only in-frame clones and is missing some. This table holds 2,500,000 or so clones, just over 90% found once. The sample comprised naive CD4+ T cells sorted from blood. Subset indicated: CD45RA+ positively selected. Every receptor here comes from a man aged 18 to 30 in good health.

The CDR3 region is CASSPNARGDYEQYF. Here the CDR3 DNA reads TGTGCCAGCAGCCCCAATGCAAGGGGGGACTACGAGCAGTACTTC. This sequence joins TRBV9 and TRBJ2-7; D may match TRBD1 or TRBD2 (6 bases each). The CDR3 is 15 amino acids. Per germline, CDR1 SGDLS and CDR2 YYNGEE. The V and J ends lost 4 bases and 3 bases respectively, with 17 bases between them.

Worth noting for this clone: Other DNA sequences in this specimen translate into the identical CDR3. This chain links TRBV5-1 with TRBJ2-2; tentatively, D is TRBD2 (6 bases). The CDR3 is 15 amino acids. Trimming left V 0 bases short and J 4 bases short, with 10 bases between. Germline V gene lookup returns CDR1 SGHRS and CDR2 YFSETQ. CDR3 sequence reads: CASSLDGRGTGELFF. The CDR3 DNA reads as TGCGCCAGCAGCTTGGACGGGCGGGGCACCGGGGAGCTGTTTTTT.

Concerning this clone itself: The same CDR3 can be traced to other DNA sequences in this sample. The rearrangement links TRBV5-1 to TRBJ2-7, with 16 bases that match TRBD2. V dropped 2 bases and J dropped 3; count of bases not matched to a gene: 5. Germline CDR1 SGHRS, CDR2 YFSETQ. This CDR3 contains 17 residues. CDR3 loop: CASSLGTSGRAGYEQYF. For the CDR3, the DNA is TGCGCCAGCAGCTTAGGGACTAGCGGGAGGGCCGGCTACGAGCAGTACTTC.

The chain is built from TRBV5-1 and TRBJ2-3; 9 bases are shared with TRBD2. The germline gives CDR1 SGHRS, CDR2 YFSETQ. V gave up 5 bases and J gave up 6 bases; unmatched junction bases: 10. This CDR3 contains 15 residues. Here the CDR3 reads CASSPGGGAWDTQYF. The DNA of the CDR3 is TGCGCCAGCAGTCCTGGCGGGGGGGCGTGGGATACGCAGTATTTT.

As regards this clone: One end of the junction varies from germline; a read error may be responsible. The chain recombines TRBV7-9 with TRBJ1-6; 7 nucleotides align to TRBD1. The CDR3 runs to 13 residues. The V gene's germline CDR1 is SEHNR and CDR2 FQNEAQ (reference sequence). DNA for the CDR3: TGTGCCAGCACCTTACAGGGGAATTCACCCCTCCACTTT. This sequence encodes CASTLQGNSPLHF.